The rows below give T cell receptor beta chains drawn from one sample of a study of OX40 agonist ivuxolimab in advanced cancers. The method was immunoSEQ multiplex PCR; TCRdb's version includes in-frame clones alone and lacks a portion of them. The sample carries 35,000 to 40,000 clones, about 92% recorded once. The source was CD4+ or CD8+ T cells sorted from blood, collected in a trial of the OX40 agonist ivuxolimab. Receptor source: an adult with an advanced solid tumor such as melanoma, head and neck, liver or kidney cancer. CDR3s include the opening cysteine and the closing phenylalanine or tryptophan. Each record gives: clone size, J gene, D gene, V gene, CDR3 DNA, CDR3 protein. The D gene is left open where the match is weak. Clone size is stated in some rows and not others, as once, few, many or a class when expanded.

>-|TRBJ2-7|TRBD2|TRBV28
TGTGCCAGCAGTTTAACCCTCGGGGAGCGGGAGAAGTACGAGCAGTACTTC
CASSLTLGEREKYEQYF
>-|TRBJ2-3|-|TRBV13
TGTGCCAGCAGCCCGACAGGTTATTTTTCGGATACGCAGTATTTT
CASSPTGYFSDTQYF
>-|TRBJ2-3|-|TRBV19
TGTGCCAGTAGTGGGAACTCCGGAGGAATAGGAGTTCACACAGATACGCAGTATTTT
CASSGNSGGIGVHTDTQYF
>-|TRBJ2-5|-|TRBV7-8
TGTGCCAGCAGCTTAGTTGCCGGGGGCAGAGACCAAGAGACCCAGTACTTC
CASSLVAGGRDQETQYF
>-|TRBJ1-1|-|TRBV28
TGTGCCAGCAGCCCCCTCCTGGGGGCCAGCATGAACACTGAAGCTTTCTTT
CASSPLLGASMNTEAFF
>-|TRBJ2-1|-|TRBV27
TGTGCCAGCAGGGAGGGGGCCTCCCGTGTGCAGTTCTTC
CASREGASRVQFF
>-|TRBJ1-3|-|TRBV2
TGTGCCAGCAGCCGCGGACAGAACTCTGGAAACACCATATATTTT
CASSRGQNSGNTIYF
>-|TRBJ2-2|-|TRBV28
TGTGCCAGCAGTTTAGAGGCGGGAAACTGGGCCGGGGAGCTGTTTTTT
CASSLEAGNWAGELFF
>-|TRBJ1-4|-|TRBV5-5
TGTGCCAGCAGCTTGATCCTTAATGAAAAACTGTTTTTT
CASSLILNEKLFF
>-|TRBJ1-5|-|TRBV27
TGTGCCAGCAGTTTTTCAGGGTGGGGATTTAATCAGCCCCAGCATTTT
CASSFSGWGFNQPQHF
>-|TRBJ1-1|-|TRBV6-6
TGTGCCAGCAGCCCCACGGGTGGCGGTTATGAAGCTTTCTTT
CASSPTGGGYEAFF
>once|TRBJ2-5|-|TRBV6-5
TGTGCCAGCAGACCGGACCACTACCAAGAGACCCAGTACTTC
CASRPDHYQETQYF
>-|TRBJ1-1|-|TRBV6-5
TGTGCCAGCAGGGAATTCGATTACACTGAAGCTTTCTTT
CASREFDYTEAFF
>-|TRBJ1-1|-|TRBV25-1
TGTGCCAGCAGTGAATCCGGCAGCCAGAACACTGAAGCTTTCTTT
CASSESGSQNTEAFF
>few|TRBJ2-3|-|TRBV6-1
TGTGCCTCCCTCAGGCTTAAGCTATCAGATACGCAGTATTTT
CASLRLKLSDTQYF
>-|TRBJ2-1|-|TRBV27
TGTGCCAGCAAAAGCGGCCCTCAGGAGCAGTTCTTC
CASKSGPQEQFF
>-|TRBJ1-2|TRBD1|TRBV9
TGTGCCAGCAGCGCCTCCGTGGGACAGCAGGGGGAGTATTATGGCTACACCTTC
CASSASVGQQGEYYGYTF
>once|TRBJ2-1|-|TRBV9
TGTGCCAGCAGCGGAACACGGGGAAATGAGCAGTTCTTC
CASSGTRGNEQFF
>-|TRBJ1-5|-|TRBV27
TGTGCCAGCAGTAGAACCGGGACGTCTAGCAATCAGCCCCAGCATTTT
CASSRTGTSSNQPQHF
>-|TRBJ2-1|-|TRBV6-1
TGTGCCAGCATAGACAATGAGCAGTTCTTC
CASIDNEQFF
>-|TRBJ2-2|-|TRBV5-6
TGTGCCAGCAGCCCAGGACAGAACACCGGGGAGCTGTTTTTT
CASSPGQNTGELFF
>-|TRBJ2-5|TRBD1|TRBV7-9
TGTGCCAGCAGCTCGAAGACAGGGAGCGTCCAAGAGACCCAGTACTTC
CASSSKTGSVQETQYF
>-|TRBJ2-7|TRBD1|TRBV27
TGTGCCAGCAGTTCGGGGACAGGGGAGTACTTC
CASSSGTGEYF
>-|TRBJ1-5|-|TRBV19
TGTGCCAGTTTTTCGGGAGGGAATCAGCCCCAGCATTTT
CASFSGGNQPQHF
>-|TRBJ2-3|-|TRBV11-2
TGTGCCAGCAGCTCCGGAGGCAAACTTTCCTACACAGATACGCAGTATTTT
CASSSGGKLSYTDTQYF
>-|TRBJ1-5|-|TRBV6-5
TGTGCCAGCAGTACAAGGGGTTCCGGACAGCCCCAGCATTTT
CASSTRGSGQPQHF
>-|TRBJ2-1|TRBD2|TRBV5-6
TGTGCCAGCAGCCACGTCGGGGGAGGGCTGGACGAGCAGTTCTTC
CASSHVGGGLDEQFF
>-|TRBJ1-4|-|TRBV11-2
TGTGCCAGCAGCTTACGGACTAATGAAAAACTGTTTTTT
CASSLRTNEKLFF
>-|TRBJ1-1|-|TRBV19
TGTGCCAGTAGTATGTTACAGGGAGGCACTGAAGCTTTCTTT
CASSMLQGGTEAFF
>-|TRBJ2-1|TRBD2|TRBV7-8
TGTGCCAGCAGCTTTTATGTCACGGGGGGTGAGCAGTTCTTC
CASSFYVTGGEQFF
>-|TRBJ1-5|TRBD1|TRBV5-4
TGTGCCAGCAGCTTGGGTCGGGTCGAGGGGGCGGGGGATCAGCCCCAGCATTTT
CASSLGRVEGAGDQPQHF
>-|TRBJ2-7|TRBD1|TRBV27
TGTGCCAGCAGTTTACGGGGACAGGGCTACGAGCAGTACTTC
CASSLRGQGYEQYF
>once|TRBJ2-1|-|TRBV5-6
TGTGCCAGCAGCTTGGGCGGGGAGAACAATGAGCAGTTCTTC
CASSLGGENNEQFF
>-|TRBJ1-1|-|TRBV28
TGTGCCAGCAGTTTCAAGGGTAACACTGAAGCTTTCTTT
CASSFKGNTEAFF
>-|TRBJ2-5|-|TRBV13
TGTGCCAGCAGCTTAGCGACTAGCCAAGAGACCCAGTACTTC
CASSLATSQETQYF
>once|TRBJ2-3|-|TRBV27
TGTGCCAGCAGTTTCTGGGGGGGCGCTAGCACAGATACGCAGTATTTT
CASSFWGGASTDTQYF
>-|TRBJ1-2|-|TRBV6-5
TGTGCCAGCAGTTACGGGGATTTTTCGGGGTATGGCTACACCTTC
CASSYGDFSGYGYTF
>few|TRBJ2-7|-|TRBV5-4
TGTGCCAGCTCTGAGGGGGATTACGAGCAGTACTTC
CASSEGDYEQYF
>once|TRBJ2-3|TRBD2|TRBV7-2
TGTGCCAGCAGTCCGACTAGCGGGAGGACAGATACGCAGTATTTT
CASSPTSGRTDTQYF
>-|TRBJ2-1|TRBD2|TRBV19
TGTGCCAGTAGCTCCGGGACTAGCGGGGTCAATGAGCAGTTCTTC
CASSSGTSGVNEQFF
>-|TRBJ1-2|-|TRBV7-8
TGTGCCAGCAGCTTAGGCCGCTCCCACTATGGCTACACCTTC
CASSLGRSHYGYTF
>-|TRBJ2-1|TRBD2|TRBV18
TGTGCCAGCTCACCACCGAGGTTCCGGACTAGCGTCCGGAATGAGCAGTTCTTC
CASSPPRFRTSVRNEQFF
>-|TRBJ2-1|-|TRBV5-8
TGTGCCAGCAGCTTGGCCCCGATGACCTCGGTACGCAATGAGCAGTTCTTC
CASSLAPMTSVRNEQFF
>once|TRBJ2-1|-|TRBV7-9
TGTGCCAGCAGCTTAACGTACCCCGGGACCCAGGCCAATGAGCAGTTCTTC
CASSLTYPGTQANEQFF
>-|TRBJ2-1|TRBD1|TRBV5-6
TGTGCCAGCAGCTTGAGGGACAGTTACAATGAGCAGTTCTTC
CASSLRDSYNEQFF
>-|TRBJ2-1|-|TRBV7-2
TGTGCCAGCAGCGCCGCTTACAATGAGCAGTTCTTC
CASSAAYNEQFF
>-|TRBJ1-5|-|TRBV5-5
TGTGCCAGCAGCTTTACGTGGATATCAGGGGAGGGAGAGGACAATCAGCCCCAGCATTTT
CASSFTWISGEGEDNQPQHF
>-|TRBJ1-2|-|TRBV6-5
TGTGCCAGCAGTTACTCCGAAAAATATGGCTACACCTTC
CASSYSEKYGYTF
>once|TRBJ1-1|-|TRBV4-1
TGCGCCAGCAGCCAAGATGGGATAGGGGCAGGGGACACTGAAGCTTTCTTT
CASSQDGIGAGDTEAFF
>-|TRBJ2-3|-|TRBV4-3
TGCGCCAGCAGCCAAGCCGGCACAGATACGCAGTATTTT
CASSQAGTDTQYF